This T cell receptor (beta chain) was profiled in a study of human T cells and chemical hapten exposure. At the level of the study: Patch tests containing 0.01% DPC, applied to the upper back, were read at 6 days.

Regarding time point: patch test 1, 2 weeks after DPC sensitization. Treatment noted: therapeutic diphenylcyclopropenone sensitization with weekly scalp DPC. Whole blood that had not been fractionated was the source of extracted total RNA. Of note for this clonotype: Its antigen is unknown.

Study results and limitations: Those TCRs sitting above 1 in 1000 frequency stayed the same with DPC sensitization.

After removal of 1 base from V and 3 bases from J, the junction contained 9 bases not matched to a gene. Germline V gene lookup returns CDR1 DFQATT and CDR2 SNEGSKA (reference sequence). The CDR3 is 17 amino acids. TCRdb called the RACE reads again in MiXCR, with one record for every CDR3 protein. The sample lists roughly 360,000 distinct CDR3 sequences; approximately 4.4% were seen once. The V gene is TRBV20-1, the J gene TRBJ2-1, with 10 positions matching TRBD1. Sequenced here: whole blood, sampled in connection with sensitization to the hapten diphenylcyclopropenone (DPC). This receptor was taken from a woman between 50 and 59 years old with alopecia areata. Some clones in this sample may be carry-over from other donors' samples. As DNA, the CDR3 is TGCAGTGCTAGAGCGGGTGCTTGGACAGGGGGCTACAATGAGCAGTTCTTC. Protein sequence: CSARAGAWTGGYNEQFF.